This T cell receptor beta chain originates from a study of T cells expressing NK-cell markers. At the level of the study: Obtained from sorted CD3+CD56+NKG2C+, CD3+CD56+NKG2C- and CD3+CD56-NKG2C+ T cells were the TCR beta repertoires. Seropositivity for HCMV was found in seven of the eight sequenced donors, with one seronegative.

The CDR3 consists of 15 residues. Scientists made TCR beta cDNA using 5'RACE template switching with UMIs. Reprocessing the 5' RACE reads, TCRdb reports a single entry for every CDR3 protein and omits DNA. The sample yields approximately 420,000 distinct CDR3 sequences, of which the top ten take up about 11%. The TCR was taken from a woman aged 50 to 60 in good health. The source material was blood T cells: a sorted CD56 or NKG2C T cell subset, CD4+ or CD8+ T cells, or bulk PBMC T cells (not recorded which). This chain joins TRBV12-3 or TRBV12-4 and TRBJ2-1; TCRdb picks TRBD2, but there is no DNA to check that call. CDR3 sequence: CASSFYGLAGEEQFF.